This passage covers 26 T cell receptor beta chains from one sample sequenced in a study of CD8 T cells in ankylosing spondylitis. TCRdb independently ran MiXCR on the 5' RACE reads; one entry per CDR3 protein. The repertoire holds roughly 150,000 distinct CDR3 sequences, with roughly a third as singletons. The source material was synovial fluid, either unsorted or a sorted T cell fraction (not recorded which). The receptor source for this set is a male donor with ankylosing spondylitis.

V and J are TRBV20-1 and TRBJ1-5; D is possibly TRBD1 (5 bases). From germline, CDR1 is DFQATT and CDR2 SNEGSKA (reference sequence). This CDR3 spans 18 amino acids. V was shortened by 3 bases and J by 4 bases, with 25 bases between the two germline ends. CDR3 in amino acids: CSARDRGFGNSVNQPQHF. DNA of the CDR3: TGCAGTGCTAGGGATCGGGGCTTCGGGAACAGCGTAAATCAGCCCCAGCATTTT.

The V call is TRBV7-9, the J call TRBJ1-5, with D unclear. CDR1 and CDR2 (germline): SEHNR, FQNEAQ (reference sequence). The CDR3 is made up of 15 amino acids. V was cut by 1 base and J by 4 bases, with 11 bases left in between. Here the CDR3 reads CASSLGGAENQPQHF. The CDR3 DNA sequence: TGTGCCAGCAGCTTAGGCGGAGCAGAAAATCAGCCCCAGCATTTT. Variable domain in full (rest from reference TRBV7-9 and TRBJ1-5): DTGVSQNPRHKITKRGQNVTFRCDPISEHNRLYWYRQTLGQGPEFLTYFQNEAQLEKSRLLSDRFSAERPKGSFSTLEIQRTEQGDSAMYLCASSLGGAENQPQHFGDGTRLSIL.

For the CDR3, the DNA is TGTGCCTGGAGCCCCCGGGGAGGAGCTAACTATGGCTACACCTTC. It codes for CAWSPRGGANYGYTF. V is TRBV30 and J is TRBJ1-2; D gene uncertain. The germline V gene encodes CDR1 GTSNPN and CDR2 SVGIG (reference sequence). The CDR3 loop spans 15 amino acids. Trimming pared 3 bases from V and 0 bases from J, leaving 14 bases between.

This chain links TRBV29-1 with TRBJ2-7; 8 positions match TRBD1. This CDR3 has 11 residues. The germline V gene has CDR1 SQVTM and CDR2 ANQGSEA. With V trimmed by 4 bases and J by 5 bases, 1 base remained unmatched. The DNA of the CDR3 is TGCAGCGTTGCGGACAGGGACGAGCAGTACTTC. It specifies CSVADRDEQYF.

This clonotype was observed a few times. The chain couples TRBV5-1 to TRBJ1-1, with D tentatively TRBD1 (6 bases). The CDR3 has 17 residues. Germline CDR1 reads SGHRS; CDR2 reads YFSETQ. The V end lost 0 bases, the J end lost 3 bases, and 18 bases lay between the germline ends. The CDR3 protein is CASSLEPGLRGDTEAFF. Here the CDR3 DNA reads TGCGCCAGCAGCTTGGAGCCGGGTTTAAGGGGGGACACTGAAGCTTTCTTT.

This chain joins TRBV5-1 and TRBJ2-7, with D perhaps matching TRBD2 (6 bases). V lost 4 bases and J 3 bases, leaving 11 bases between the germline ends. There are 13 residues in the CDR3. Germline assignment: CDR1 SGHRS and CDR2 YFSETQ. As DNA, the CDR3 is TGCGCCAGCAGCCCCGGGACTTACTACGAGCAGTACTTC. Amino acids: CASSPGTYYEQYF.

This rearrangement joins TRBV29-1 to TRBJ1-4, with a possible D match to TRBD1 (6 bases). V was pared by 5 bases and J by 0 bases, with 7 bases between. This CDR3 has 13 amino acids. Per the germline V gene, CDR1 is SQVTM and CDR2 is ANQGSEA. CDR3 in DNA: TGCAGCGTTAGGACAGCAACTAATGAAAAACTGTTTTTT. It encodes CSVRTATNEKLFF.

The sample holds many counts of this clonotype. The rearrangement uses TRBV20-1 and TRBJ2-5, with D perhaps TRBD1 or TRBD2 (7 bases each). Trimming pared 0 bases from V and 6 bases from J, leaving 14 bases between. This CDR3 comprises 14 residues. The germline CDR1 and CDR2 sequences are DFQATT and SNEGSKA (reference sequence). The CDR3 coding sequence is TGCAGTGCTAGAGATTCAGGGGGGGGTCAGACCCAGTACTTC. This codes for CSARDSGGGQTQYF.

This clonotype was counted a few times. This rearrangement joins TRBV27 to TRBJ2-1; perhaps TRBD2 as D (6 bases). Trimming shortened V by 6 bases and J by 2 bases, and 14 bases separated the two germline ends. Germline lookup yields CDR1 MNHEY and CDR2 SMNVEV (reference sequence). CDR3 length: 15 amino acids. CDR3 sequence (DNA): TGTGCCAGCAGATTCCGGGGAGGCACCTACAATGAGCAGTTCTTC. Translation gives CASRFRGGTYNEQFF.

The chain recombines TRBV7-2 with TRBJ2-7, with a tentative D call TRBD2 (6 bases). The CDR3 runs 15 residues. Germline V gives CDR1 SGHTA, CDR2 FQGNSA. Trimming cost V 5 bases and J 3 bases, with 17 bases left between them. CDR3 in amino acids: CASSPSAGTDYEQYF. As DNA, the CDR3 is TGTGCCAGCAGCCCTAGCGCGGGGACCGACTACGAGCAGTACTTC.

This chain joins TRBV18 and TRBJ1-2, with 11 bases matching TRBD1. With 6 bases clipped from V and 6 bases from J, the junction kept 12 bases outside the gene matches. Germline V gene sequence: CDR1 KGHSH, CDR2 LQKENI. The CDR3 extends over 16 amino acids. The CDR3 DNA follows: TGTGCCAGCTCGCCGGACAGGGGGCGTTTGGTAGATGGCTACACCTTC. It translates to CASSPDRGRLVDGYTF.

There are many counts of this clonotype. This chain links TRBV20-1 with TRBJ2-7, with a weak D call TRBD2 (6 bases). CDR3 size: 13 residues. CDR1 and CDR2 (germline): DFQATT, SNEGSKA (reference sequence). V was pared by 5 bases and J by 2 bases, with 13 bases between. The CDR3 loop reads CSALWAGTYEQYF. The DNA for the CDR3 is TGCAGTGCTCTGTGGGCGGGAACCTACGAGCAGTACTTC.

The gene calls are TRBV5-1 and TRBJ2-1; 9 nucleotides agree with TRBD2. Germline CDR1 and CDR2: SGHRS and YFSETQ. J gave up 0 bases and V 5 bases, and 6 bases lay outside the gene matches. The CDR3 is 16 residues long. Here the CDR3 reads CASRGAGGGSYNEQFF. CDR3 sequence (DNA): TGCGCCAGCAGGGGGGCGGGAGGGGGCTCCTACAATGAGCAGTTCTTC. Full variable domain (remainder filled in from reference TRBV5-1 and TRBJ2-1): KAGVTQTPRYLIKTRGQQVTLSCSPISGHRSVSWYQQTPGQGLQFLFEYFSETQRNKGNFPGRFSGRQFSNSRSEMNVSTLELGDSALYLCASRGAGGGSYNEQFFGPGTRLTVL.

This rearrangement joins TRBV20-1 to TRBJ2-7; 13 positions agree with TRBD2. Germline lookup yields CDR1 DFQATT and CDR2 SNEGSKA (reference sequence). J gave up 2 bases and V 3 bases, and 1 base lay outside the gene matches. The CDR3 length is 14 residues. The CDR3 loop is CSARTSGRTYEQYF. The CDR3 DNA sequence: TGCAGTGCTAGGACTAGCGGGAGGACCTACGAGCAGTACTTC.

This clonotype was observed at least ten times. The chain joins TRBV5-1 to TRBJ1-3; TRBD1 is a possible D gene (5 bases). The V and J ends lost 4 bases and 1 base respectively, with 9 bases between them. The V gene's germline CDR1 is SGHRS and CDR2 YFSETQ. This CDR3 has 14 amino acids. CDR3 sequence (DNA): TGCGCCAGCAGCGAGGGGACGTCTGGAAACACCATATATTTT. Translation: CASSEGTSGNTIYF.

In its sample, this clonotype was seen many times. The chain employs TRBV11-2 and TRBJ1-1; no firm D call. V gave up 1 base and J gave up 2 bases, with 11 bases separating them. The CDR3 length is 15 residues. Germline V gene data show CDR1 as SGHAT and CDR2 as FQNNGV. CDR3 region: CASSLVGEANTEAFF. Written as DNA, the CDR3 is TGTGCCAGCAGCTTAGTTGGAGAGGCCAACACTGAAGCTTTCTTT.

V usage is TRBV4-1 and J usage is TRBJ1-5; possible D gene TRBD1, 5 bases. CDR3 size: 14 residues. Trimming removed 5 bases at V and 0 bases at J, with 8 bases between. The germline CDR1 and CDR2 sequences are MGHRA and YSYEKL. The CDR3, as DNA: TGCGCCAGCAGCGGGGCTTATAGCAATCAGCCCCAGCATTTT. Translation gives CASSGAYSNQPQHF.

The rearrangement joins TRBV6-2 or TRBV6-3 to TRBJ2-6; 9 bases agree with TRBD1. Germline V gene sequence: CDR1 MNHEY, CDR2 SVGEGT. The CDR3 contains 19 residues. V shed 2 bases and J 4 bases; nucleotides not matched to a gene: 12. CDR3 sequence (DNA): TGTGCCAGCAGTTACCTGGTTGAGACAGGGGGTTACGGGGCCAACGTCCTGACTTTC. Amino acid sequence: CASSYLVETGGYGANVLTF.

CDR3 residues: CTFSFALGTGVTNEQFF. The CDR3, as DNA: TGTACCTTCAGTTTCGCGCTCGGGACAGGGGTCACGAATGAGCAGTTCTTC. This chain connects TRBV12-3 or TRBV12-4 to TRBJ2-1; 10 nucleotides line up with TRBD1. The CDR3 extends over 17 amino acids.

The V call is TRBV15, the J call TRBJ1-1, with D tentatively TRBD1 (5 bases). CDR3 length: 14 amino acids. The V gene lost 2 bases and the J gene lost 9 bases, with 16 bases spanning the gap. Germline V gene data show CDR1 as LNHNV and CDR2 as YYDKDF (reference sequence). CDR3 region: CATSRYRDAGQAFF. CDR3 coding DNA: TGTGCCACCAGCAGATACCGGGACGCGGGACAAGCTTTCTTT. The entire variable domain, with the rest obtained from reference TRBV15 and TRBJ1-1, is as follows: DAMVIQNPRYQVTQFGKPVTLSCSQTLNHNVMYWYQQKSSQAPKLLFHYYDKDFNNEADTPDNFQSRRPNTSFCFLDIRSPGLGDTAMYLCATSRYRDAGQAFFGQGTRLTVV.

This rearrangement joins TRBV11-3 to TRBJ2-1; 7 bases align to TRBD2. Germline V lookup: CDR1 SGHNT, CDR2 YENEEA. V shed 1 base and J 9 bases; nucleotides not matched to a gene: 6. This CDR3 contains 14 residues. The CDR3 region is CASSLVQTGGEQFF. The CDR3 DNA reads TGTGCCAGCAGCTTAGTCCAGACGGGGGGTGAGCAGTTCTTC.

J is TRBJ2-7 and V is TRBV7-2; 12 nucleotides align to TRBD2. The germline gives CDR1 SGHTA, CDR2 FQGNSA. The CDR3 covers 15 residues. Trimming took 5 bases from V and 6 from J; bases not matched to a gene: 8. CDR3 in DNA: TGTGCCAGCAGCCCGCAGACTAGCGGGAGTGTCGAGCAGTACTTC. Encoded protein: CASSPQTSGSVEQYF.

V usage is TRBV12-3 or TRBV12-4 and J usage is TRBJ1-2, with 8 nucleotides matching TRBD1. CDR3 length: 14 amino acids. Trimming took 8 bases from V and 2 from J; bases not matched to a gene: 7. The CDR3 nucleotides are TGTGCCAGCTGGACAGGGAAAAGGAACTATGGCTACACCTTC. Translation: CASWTGKRNYGYTF.

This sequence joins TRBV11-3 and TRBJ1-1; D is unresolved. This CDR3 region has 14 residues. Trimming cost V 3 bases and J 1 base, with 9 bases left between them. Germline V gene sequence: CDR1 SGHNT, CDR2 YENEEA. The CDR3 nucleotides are TGTGCCAGCAGCTTTAATGATCCGAACACTGAAGCTTTCTTT. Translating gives CASSFNDPNTEAFF. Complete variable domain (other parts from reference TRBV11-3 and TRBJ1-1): EAGVVQSPRYKIIEKKQPVAFWCNPISGHNTLYWYLQNLGQGPELLIRYENEEAVDDSQLPKDRFSAERLKGVDSTLKIQPAELGDSAVYLCASSFNDPNTEAFFGQGTRLTVV.

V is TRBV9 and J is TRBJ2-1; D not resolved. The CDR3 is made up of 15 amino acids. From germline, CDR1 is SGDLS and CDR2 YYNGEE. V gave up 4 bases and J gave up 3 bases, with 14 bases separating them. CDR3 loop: CASSPLGKGYNEQFF. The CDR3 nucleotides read TGTGCCAGCAGCCCCCTCGGAAAGGGCTACAATGAGCAGTTCTTC.

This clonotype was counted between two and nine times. CDR3 nucleotides: TGTGCCAGCAGCCAAATCGGGACAGGGGCTAATGAGCAGTTCTTC. Translating it yields CASSQIGTGANEQFF. The chain couples TRBV3-1 to TRBJ2-1; the match to TRBD1 covers 10 bases. Unmatched junction bases numbered 5, after V lost 2 bases and J lost 7 bases. Looked up from germline, CDR1 is LGHDT and CDR2 is YNNKEL (reference sequence). CDR3 length: 15 amino acids.